The T cell receptor beta chain under discussion was sequenced for a study of cytomegalovirus exposure and HLA in healthy donors. CDR1 is SGHVS, CDR2 FNYEAQ, per germline. The CDR3 runs to 11 residues. V was cut by 7 bases and J by 7 bases, with 10 bases left in between. Primers: 60 Vbeta forward and 13 Jbeta reverse. TCRdb keeps only in-frame clones here, not all; method: immunoSEQ multiplex PCR. The sample lists fewer than 200,000 clones, roughly 75% seen once, with roughly 5% in the top ten. The rearrangement joins TRBV7-6 to TRBJ1-1; tentatively, D is TRBD1 (5 bases). The clonotype comes from a man aged 40-49 years in good health and CMV-seronegative. The material sequenced was PBMCs. The CDR3: CASKGQGEAFF. CDR3 DNA sequence: TGTGCCAGCAAGGGGCAGGGTGAAGCTTTCTTT.